Here is one T cell receptor beta chain with its context. Its antigen is unidentified. V lost 1 base and J 3 bases, leaving 13 bases between the germline ends. Germline-derived CDR1 and CDR2 are MGHRA and YSYEKL. This CDR3 contains 15 residues. Sequencing was performed with immunoSEQ multiplex PCR; in TCRdb, only in-frame clones are kept and a portion is missing. Among some 70,000 clones listed, around 87% were seen once. The data stem from a study of graft-versus-host responses after intestinal transplantation. General observations from the study: GvH clones surfaced in recipient marrow, some emerging earlier in ileum or blood. Maximum circulating GvH clone levels tracked with early post-transplant HvG decreases.

This chain connects TRBV4-1 to TRBJ2-7; D possibly uses TRBD1 or TRBD2 (5 bases each). The TCR was taken from a human donor who was the organ donor for an intestinal transplant. Source: unstimulated CD8+ T cells sorted from spleen or lymph node cells, taken before transplant. In DNA, the CDR3 is TGCGCCAGCAGCCAAGTAGGGGACGGAGACTACGAGCAGTACTTC. It yields the protein CASSQVGDGDYEQYF.